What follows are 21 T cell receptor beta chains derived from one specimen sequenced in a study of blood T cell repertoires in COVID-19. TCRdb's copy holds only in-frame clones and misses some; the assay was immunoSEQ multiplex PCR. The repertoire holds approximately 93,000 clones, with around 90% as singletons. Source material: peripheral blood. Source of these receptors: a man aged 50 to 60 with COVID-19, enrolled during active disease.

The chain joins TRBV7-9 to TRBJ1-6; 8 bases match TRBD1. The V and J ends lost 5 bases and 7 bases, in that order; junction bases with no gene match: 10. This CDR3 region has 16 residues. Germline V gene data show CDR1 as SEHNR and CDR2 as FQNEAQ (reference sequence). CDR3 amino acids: CASSPSGQGGNSPLHF. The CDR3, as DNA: TGTGCCAGCAGCCCGTCTGGACAGGGCGGGAATTCACCCCTCCACTTT.

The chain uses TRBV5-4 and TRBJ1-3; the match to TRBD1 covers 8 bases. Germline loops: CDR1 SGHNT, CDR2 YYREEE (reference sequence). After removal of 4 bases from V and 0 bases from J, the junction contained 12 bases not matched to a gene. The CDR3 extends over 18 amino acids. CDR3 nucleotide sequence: TGTGCCAGCAGCCCCGTGGGGACAGGAATGAGCTCTGGAAACACCATATATTTT. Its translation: CASSPVGTGMSSGNTIYF.

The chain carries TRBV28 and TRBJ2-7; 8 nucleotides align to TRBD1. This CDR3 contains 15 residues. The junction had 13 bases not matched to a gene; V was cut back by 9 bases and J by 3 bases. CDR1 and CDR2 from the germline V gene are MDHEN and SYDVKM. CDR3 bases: TGTGCCAGTCGGATGGGAACACAGGGGGTCTACGAGCAGTACTTC. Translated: CASRMGTQGVYEQYF.

CDR3 coding DNA: TGTGCCAGCAGCAGCGCACGGGGAGAAGCGGGGGGCACTGAAGCTTTCTTT. The encoded protein is CASSSARGEAGGTEAFF. This rearrangement joins TRBV6-8 to TRBJ1-1, with a weak D call TRBD1 (5 bases). V lost 6 bases, J lost 4 bases, and 24 bases lay in between. The CDR3 has 17 amino acids. Germline V gene sequence: CDR1 MNHGY, CDR2 SAAAGT.

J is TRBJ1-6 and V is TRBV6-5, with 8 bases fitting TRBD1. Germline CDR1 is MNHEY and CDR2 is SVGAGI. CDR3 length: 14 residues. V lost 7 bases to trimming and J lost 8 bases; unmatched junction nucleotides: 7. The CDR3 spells CASKTGVSYSPLHF. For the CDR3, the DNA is TGTGCCAGCAAGACAGGGGTGTCTTATTCACCCCTCCACTTT.

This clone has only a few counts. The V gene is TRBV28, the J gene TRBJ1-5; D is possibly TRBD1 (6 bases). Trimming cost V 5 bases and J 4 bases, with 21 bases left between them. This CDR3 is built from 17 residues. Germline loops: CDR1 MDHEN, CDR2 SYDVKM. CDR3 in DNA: TGTGCCAGCAGTCGCCCACCCGTACAGGGCATAAATCAGCCCCAGCATTTT. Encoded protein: CASSRPPVQGINQPQHF. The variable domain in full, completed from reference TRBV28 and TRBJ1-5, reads DVKVTQSSRYLVKRTGEKVFLECVQDMDHENMFWYRQDPGLGLRLIYFSYDVKMKEKGDIPEGYSVSREKKERFSLILESASTNQTSMYLCASSRPPVQGINQPQHFGDGTRLSIL.

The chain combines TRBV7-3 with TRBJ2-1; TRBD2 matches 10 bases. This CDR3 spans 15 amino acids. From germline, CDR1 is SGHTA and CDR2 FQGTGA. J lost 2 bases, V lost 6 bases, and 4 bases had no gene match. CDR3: CASSFSGGPYNEQFF. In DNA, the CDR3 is TGTGCCAGCAGTTTTAGCGGGGGGCCCTACAATGAGCAGTTCTTC.

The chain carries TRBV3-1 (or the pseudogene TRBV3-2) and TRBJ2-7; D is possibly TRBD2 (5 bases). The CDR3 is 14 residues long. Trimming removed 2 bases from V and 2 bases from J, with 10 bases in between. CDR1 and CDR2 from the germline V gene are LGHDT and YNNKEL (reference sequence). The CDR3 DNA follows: TGTGCCAGCAGCCAACGGCTAGCAGCCTACGAGCAGTACTTC. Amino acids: CASSQRLAAYEQYF.

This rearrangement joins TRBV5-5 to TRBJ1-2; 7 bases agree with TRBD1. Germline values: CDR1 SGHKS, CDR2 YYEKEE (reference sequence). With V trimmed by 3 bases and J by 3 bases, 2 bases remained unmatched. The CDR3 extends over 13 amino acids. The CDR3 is CASSYTGDYGYTF. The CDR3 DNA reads TGTGCCAGCAGCTACACAGGGGACTATGGCTACACCTTC.

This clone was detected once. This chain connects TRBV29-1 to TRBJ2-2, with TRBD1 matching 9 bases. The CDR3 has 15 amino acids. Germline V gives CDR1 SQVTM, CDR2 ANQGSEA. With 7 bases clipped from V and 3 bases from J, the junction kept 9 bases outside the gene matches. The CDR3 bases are TGCAGCGCGCGCCGGGACAGGGCTTACACCGGGGAGCTGTTTTTT. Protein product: CSARRDRAYTGELFF.

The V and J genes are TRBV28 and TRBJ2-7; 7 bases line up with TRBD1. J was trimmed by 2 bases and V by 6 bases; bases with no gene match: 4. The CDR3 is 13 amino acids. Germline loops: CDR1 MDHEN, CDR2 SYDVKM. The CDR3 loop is CASRTGTAYEQYF. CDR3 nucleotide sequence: TGTGCCAGCAGGACTGGGACAGCCTACGAGCAGTACTTC.

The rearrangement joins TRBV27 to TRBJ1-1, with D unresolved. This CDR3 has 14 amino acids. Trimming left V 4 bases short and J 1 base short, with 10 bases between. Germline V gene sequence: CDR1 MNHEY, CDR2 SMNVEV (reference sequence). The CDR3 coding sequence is TGTGCCAGCAGTTCGTCAGTTCGGAACACTGAAGCTTTCTTT. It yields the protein CASSSSVRNTEAFF.

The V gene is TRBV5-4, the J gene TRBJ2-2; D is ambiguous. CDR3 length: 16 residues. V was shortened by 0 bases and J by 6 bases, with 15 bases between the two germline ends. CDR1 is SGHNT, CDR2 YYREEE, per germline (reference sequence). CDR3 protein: CASSLDRTTHPGELFF. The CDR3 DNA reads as TGTGCCAGCAGCTTGGACAGAACCACCCATCCCGGGGAGCTGTTTTTT.

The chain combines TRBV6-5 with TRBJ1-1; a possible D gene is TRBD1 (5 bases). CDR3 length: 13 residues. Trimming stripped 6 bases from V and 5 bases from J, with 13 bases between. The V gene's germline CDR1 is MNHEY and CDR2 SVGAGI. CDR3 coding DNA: TGTGCCAGCAGGCCCGGGGGAAGTACTGAAGCTTTCTTT. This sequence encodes CASRPGGSTEAFF.

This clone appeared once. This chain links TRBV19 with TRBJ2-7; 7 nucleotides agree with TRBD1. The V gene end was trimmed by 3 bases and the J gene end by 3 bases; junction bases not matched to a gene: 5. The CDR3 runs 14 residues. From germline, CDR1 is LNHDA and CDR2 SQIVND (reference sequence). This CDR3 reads CASSIRQGFYEQYF. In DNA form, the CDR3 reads TGTGCCAGTAGTATCAGACAGGGCTTCTACGAGCAGTACTTC.

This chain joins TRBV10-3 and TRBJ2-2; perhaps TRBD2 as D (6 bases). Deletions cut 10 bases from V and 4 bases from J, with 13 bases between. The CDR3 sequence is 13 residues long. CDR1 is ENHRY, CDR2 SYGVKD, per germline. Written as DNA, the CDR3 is TGTGCCACCCACGGAGGGACCACCGGGGAGCTGTTTTTT. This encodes CATHGGTTGELFF.

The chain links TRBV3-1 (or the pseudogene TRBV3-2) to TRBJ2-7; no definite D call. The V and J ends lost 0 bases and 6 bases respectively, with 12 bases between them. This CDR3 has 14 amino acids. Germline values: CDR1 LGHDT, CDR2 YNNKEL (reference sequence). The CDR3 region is CASSQEGSTVEQYF. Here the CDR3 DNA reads TGTGCCAGCAGCCAAGAGGGTTCGACTGTCGAGCAGTACTTC.

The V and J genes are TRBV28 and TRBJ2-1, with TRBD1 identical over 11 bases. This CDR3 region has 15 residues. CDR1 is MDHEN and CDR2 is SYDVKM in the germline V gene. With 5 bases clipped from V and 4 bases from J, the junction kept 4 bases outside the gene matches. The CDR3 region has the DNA TGTGCCAGCAGTCCAAGGGACAGGGGGTACAATGAGCAGTTCTTC. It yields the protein CASSPRDRGYNEQFF.

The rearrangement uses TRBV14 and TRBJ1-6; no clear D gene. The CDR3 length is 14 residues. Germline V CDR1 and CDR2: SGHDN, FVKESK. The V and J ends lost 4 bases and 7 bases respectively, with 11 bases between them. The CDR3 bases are TGTGCCAGCAGCCGAGATACGGTAAATTCACCCCTCCACTTT. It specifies CASSRDTVNSPLHF.

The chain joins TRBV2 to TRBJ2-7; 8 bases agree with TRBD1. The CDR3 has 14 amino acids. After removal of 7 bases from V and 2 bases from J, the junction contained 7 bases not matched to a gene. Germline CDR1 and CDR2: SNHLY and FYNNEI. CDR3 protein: CASKDGTGPYEQYF. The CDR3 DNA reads TGTGCCAGCAAAGACGGGACAGGCCCCTACGAGCAGTACTTC.

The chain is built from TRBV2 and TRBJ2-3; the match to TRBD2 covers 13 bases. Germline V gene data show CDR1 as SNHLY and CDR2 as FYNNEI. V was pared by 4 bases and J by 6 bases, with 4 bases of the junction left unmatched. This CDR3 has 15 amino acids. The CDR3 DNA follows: TGTGCCAGCAGTGCGGGACTAGCGGGGAGGGATACGCAGTATTTT. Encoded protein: CASSAGLAGRDTQYF.